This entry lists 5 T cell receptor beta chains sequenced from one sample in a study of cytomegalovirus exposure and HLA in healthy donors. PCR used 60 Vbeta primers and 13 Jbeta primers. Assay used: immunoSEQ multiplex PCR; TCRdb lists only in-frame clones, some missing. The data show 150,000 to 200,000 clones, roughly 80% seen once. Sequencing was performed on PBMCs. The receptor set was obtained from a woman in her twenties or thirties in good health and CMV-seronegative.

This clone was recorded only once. CDR3 region: CASSSTDSSSYGYTF. The CDR3 DNA reads as TGCGCCAGCAGCTCCACGGACAGTTCAAGCTATGGCTACACCTTC. The chain joins TRBV5-1 to TRBJ1-2; D may be TRBD1 (6 bases). Trimming took 3 bases from V and 4 from J, leaving 16 bases between them. The V gene's germline CDR1 is SGHRS and CDR2 YFSETQ. CDR3 size: 15 residues.

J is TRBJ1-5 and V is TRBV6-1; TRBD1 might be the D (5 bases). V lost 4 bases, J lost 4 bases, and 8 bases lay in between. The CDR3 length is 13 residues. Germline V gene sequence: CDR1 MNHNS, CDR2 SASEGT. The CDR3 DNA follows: TGTGCCAGCAGTGTCAGGGCGAATCAGCCCCAGCATTTT. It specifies CASSVRANQPQHF.

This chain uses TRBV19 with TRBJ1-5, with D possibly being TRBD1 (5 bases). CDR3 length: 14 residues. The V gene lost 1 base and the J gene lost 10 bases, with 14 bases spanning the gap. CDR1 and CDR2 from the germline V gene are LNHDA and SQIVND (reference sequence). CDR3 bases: TGTGCCAGTAGTATAGTCAGGGTACCTCAACCCCAGCATTTT. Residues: CASSIVRVPQPQHF.

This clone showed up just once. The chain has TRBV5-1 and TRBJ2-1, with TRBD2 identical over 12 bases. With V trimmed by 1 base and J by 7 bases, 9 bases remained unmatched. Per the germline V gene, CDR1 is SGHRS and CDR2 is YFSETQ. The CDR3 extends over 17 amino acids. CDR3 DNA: TGCGCCAGCAGCTTGATGGCTGGGACTAGCGGGCATAATGAGCAGTTCTTC. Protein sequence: CASSLMAGTSGHNEQFF.

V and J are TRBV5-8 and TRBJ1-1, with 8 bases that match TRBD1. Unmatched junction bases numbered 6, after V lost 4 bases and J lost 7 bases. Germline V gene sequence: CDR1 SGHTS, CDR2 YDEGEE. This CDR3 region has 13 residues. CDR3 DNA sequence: TGTGCCAGCAGCCGGCGCAGGGGGCTTGAAGCTTTCTTT. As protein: CASSRRRGLEAFF.